This record looks at one T cell receptor beta chain sequence and its context. The data were taken from a study of T cell responses to AZD1222 COVID-19 vaccine. Sequencing was performed with immunoSEQ multiplex PCR; in TCRdb, only in-frame clones are kept and a portion is missing. Of 180,000 or so clones listed, 94% were seen once; the top ten hold approximately 0.64%. The CDR3 length is 13 residues. Germline values: CDR1 SGHRS, CDR2 YFSETQ. V gave up 0 bases and J gave up 4 bases, with 5 bases separating them. The sequence came from an adult in good health. Sequences were derived from peripheral blood, sampled on day 0 of AZD1222 vaccination. The chain uses TRBV5-1 and TRBJ2-1; no clear D. CDR3 DNA sequence: TGCGCCAGCAGCTTGGAGAGTTACAATGAGCAGTTCTTC. This gives the protein CASSLESYNEQFF.